These 5 T cell receptor beta chains came from one sample sequenced in a study of shared clonotypes between healthy human individuals. The repertoire was sequenced with immunoSEQ multiplex PCR; TCRdb's copy has only in-frame clones and lacks some. Found here are approximately 180,000 clones, over 85% of them singletons; the top ten hold 0.067%. Sequences were obtained from naive CD4+ T cells sorted from blood. Subset noted: CD45RA+ positively selected. The receptors shown here come from a woman in her 30s in good health.

The sample holds one count of this clone. The genes are TRBV4-2 and TRBJ1-1; D remains unclear. CDR1 LGHNA and CDR2 YNFKEQ come from the germline V gene. The CDR3 length is 15 residues. Trimming cost V 0 bases and J 0 bases, with 8 bases left between them. CDR3 nucleotides: TGTGCCAGCAGCCAAGAACGGCAGCTGAACACTGAAGCTTTCTTT. Translating gives CASSQERQLNTEAFF.

This chain's CDR3 is CASSVGGQPQHF. CDR3 in DNA: TGTGCCAGCAGCGTAGGAGGGCAGCCCCAGCATTTT. This sequence joins TRBV9 and TRBJ1-5; no firm D call. Trimming removed 0 bases at V and 7 bases at J, with 5 bases between. The CDR3 extends over 12 amino acids. Germline-derived CDR1 and CDR2 are SGDLS and YYNGEE. Looking up the rest from reference TRBV9 and TRBJ1-5 gives the full variable domain: DSGVTQTPKHLITATGQRVTLRCSPRSGDLSVYWYQQSLDQGLQFLIQYYNGEERAKGNILERFSAQQFPDLHSELNLSSLELGDSALYFCASSVGGQPQHFGDGTRLSIL.

Only one count was recorded for this clone. The rearrangement uses TRBV7-2 and TRBJ2-3; D is perhaps TRBD2 (6 bases). V lost 1 base, J lost 8 bases, and 16 bases lay in between. Germline CDR1 and CDR2: SGHTA and FQGNSA. CDR3 length equals 15 residues. The CDR3 nucleotides are TGTGCCAGCAGCTTAGACGGAGGGGTTGAAGGTACGCAGTATTTT. It yields the protein CASSLDGGVEGTQYF.

Here the CDR3 DNA reads TGTGCCAGCTCACTTATCCGAGCGGGAGCGGGGGCCAAAAACATTCAGTACTTC. It is translated as CASSLIRAGAGAKNIQYF. V usage is TRBV18 and J usage is TRBJ2-4, with TRBD2 matching over 8 bases. The J segment lost 1 base and the V segment lost 4 bases, leaving 12 bases of the junction unmatched. Germline V gene data show CDR1 as KGHSH and CDR2 as LQKENI. The CDR3 length is 18 residues.

The chain couples TRBV11-2 to TRBJ2-7, with 10 bases fitting TRBD2. From germline, CDR1 is SGHAT and CDR2 FQNNGV. This CDR3 region has 17 residues. The J segment lost 7 bases and the V segment lost 4 bases, leaving 16 bases of the junction unmatched. CDR3 in amino acids: CASSSSILAGVPLEQYF. The CDR3 nucleotides are TGTGCCAGCAGCTCTAGCATTCTAGCGGGGGTCCCTCTGGAGCAGTACTTC.